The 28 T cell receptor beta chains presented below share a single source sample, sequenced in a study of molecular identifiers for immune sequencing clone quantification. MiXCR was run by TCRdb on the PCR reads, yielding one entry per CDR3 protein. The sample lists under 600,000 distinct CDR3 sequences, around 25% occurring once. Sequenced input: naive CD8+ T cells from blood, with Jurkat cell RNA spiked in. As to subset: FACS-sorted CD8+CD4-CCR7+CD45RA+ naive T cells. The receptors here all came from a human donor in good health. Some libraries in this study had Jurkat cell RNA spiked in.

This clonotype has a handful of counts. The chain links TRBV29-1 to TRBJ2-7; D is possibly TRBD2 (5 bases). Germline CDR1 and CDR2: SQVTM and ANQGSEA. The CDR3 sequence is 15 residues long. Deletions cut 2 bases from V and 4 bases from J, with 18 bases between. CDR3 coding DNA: TGCAGCGTTGAATTGTGGAATGGTTCGGGATACGAGCAGTACTTC. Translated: CSVELWNGSGYEQYF.

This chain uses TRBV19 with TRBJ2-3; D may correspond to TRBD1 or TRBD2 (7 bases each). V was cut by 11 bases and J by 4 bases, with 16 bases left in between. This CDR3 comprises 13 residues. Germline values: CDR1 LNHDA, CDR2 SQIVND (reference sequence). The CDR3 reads CAANRGGADTQYF. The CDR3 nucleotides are TGTGCCGCTAACAGGGGAGGGGCAGATACGCAGTATTTT. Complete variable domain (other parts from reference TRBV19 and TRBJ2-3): DGGITQSPKYLFRKEGQNVTLSCEQNLNHDAMYWYRQDPGQGLRLIYYSQIVNDFQKGDIAEGYSVSREKKESFPLTVTSAQKNPTAFYLCAANRGGADTQYFGPGTRLTVL.

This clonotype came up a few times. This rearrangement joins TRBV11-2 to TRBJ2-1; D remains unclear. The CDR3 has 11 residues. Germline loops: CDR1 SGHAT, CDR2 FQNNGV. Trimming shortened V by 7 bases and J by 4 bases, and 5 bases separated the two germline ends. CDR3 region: CASKSYNEQFF. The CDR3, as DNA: TGTGCCAGCAAAAGTTACAATGAGCAGTTCTTC.

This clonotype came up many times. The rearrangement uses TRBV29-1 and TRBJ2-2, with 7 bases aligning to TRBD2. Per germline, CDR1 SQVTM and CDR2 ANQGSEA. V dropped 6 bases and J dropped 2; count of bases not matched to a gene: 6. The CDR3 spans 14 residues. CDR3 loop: CSVAGTTNTGELFF. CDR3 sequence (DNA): TGCAGCGTAGCCGGGACTACCAACACCGGGGAGCTGTTTTTT.

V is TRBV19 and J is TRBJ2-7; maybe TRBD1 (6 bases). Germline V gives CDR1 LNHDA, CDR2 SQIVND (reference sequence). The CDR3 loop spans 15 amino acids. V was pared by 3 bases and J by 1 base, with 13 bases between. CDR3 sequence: CASSIGGQTSYEQYV. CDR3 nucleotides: TGTGCCAGTAGTATCGGCGGACAGACGTCCTACGAGCAGTACGTC.

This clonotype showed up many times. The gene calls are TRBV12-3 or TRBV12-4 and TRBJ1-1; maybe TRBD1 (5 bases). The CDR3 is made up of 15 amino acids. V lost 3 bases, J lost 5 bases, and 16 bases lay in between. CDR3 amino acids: CASSLGRAWSTEAFF. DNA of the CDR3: TGTGCCAGCAGTTTGGGCAGGGCTTGGTCGACTGAAGCTTTCTTT.

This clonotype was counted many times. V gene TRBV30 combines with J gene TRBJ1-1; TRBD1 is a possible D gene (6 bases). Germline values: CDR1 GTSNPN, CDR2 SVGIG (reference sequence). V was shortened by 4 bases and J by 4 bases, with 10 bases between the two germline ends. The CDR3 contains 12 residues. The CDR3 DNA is TGTGCCTGGAAAGGAGGGGGCACTGAAGCTTTCTTT. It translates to CAWKGGGTEAFF.

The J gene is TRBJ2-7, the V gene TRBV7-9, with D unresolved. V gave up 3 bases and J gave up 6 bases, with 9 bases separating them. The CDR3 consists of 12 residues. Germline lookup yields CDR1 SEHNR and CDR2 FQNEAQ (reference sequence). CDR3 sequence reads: CASSFVSREQYF. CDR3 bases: TGTGCCAGCAGCTTTGTTAGCCGCGAGCAGTACTTC.

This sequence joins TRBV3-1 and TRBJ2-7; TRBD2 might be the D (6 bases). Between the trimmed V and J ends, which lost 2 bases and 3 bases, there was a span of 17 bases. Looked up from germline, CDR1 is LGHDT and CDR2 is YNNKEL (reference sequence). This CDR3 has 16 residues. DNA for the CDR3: TGTGCCAGCAGCCAAAGAGGTAGCGGACCTAACTACGAGCAGTACTTC. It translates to CASSQRGSGPNYEQYF.

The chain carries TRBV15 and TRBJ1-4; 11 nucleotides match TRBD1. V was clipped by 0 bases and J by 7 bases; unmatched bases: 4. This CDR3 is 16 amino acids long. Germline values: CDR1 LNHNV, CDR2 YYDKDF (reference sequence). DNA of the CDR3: TGTGCCACCAGCAGAGAAAGGACAGGGGGCATTGAAAAACTGTTTTTT. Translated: CATSRERTGGIEKLFF.

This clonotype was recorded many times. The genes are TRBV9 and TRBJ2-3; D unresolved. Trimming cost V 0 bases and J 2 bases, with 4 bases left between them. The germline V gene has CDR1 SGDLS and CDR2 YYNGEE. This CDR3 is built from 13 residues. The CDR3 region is CASSVAYTDTQYF. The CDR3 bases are TGTGCCAGCAGCGTAGCATACACAGATACGCAGTATTTT.

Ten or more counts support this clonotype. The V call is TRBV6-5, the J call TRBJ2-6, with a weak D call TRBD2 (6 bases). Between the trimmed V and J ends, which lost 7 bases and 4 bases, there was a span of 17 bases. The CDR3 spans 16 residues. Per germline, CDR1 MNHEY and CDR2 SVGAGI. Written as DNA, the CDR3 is TGTGCCAGCACCGGACTAACATCATCAGGGGCCAACGTCCTGACTTTC. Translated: CASTGLTSSGANVLTF.

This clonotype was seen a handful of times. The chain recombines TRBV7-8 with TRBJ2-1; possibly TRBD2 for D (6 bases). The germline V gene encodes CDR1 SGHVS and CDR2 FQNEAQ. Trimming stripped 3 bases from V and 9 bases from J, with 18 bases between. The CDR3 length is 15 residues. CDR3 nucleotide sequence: TGTGCCAGCAGCTTTAGCTCCGGGAGCCAAGCTGAGCAGTTCTTC. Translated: CASSFSSGSQAEQFF.

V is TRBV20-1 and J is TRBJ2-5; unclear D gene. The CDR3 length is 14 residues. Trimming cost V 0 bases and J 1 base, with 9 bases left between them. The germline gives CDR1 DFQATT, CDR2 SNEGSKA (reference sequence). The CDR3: CSARDWQFQETQYF. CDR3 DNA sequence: TGCAGTGCTAGAGATTGGCAGTTCCAAGAGACCCAGTACTTC.

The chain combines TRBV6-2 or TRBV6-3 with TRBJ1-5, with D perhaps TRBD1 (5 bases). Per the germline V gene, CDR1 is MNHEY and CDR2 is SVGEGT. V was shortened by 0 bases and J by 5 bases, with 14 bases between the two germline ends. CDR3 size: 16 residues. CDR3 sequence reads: CASSYSDRLQDQPQHF. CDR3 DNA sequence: TGTGCCAGCAGTTACTCGGATCGGTTACAGGATCAGCCCCAGCATTTT.

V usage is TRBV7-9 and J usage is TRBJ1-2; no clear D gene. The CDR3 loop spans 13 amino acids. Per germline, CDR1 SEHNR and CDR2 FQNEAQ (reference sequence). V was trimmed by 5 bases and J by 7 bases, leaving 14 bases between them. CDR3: CASSHPLESGYTF. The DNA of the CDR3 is TGTGCCAGCAGCCACCCCCTTGAGAGTGGCTACACCTTC.

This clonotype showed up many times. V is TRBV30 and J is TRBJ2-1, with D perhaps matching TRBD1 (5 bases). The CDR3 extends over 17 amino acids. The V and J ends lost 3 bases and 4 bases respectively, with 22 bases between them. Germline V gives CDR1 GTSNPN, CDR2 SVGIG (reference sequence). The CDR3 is CAWSEKRYDDSYNEQFF. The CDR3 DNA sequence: TGTGCCTGGAGCGAAAAACGATACGATGACAGTTACAATGAGCAGTTCTTC.

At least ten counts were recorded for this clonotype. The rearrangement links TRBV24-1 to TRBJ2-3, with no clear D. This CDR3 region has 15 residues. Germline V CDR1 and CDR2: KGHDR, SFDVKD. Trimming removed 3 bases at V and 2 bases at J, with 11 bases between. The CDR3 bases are TGTGCCACCAGTGATAGTATTAGAACCACAGATACGCAGTATTTT. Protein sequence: CATSDSIRTTDTQYF.

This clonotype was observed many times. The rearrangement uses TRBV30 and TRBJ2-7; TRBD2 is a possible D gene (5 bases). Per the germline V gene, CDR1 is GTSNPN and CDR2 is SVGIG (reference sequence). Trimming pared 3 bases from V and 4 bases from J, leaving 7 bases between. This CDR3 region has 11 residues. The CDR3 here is CAWSEGYEQYF. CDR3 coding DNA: TGTGCCTGGAGCGAGGGATACGAGCAGTACTTC.

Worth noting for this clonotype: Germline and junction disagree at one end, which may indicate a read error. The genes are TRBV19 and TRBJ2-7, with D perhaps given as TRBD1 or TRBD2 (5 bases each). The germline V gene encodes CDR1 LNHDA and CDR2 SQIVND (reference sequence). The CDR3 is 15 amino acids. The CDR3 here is CASGNGGRGSSEQYF. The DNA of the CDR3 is TGTGCCAGCGGGAATGGGGGTAGAGGGTCCTCCGAGCAGTACTTC.

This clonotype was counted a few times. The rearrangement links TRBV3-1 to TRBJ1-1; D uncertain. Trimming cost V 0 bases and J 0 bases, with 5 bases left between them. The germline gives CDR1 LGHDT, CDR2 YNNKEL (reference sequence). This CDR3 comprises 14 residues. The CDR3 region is CASSQDTLNTEAFF. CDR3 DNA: TGTGCCAGCAGCCAAGACACTTTGAACACTGAAGCTTTCTTT.

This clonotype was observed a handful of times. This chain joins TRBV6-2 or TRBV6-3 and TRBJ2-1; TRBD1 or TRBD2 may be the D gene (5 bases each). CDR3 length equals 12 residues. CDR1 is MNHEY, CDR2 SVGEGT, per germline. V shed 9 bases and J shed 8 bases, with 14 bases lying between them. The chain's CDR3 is CASTGARYEQFF. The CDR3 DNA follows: TGTGCCAGTACCGGGGCACGGTATGAGCAGTTCTTC.

Here the CDR3 DNA reads TGCGCCAGCAGTGAGTTTTCGAGCAGCCCGGCCGGGGAGCTGTTTTTT. Its translation is CASSEFSSSPAGELFF. The chain employs TRBV10-1 and TRBJ2-2; D ambiguous. CDR1 and CDR2 (germline): WNHNN, SYGVQD (reference sequence). Trimming left V 1 base short and J 6 bases short, with 15 bases between. The CDR3 covers 16 residues.

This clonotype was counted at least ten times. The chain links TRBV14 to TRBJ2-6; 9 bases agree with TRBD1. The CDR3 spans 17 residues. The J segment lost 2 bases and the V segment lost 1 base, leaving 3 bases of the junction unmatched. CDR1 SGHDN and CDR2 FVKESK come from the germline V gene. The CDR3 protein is CASSQGQGVAGANVLTF. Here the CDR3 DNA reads TGTGCCAGCAGCCAAGGACAGGGGGTGGCTGGGGCCAACGTCCTGACTTTC.

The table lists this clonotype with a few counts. This CDR3 reads CASSPELMGAETQYF. The CDR3 bases are TGTGCCAGCAGCCCCGAGCTAATGGGGGCTGAGACCCAGTACTTC. V usage is TRBV11-2 and J usage is TRBJ2-5, with D perhaps matching TRBD1 (6 bases). CDR3 length: 15 amino acids. Germline CDR1 SGHAT, CDR2 FQNNGV. V lost 5 bases and J 5 bases, leaving 18 bases between the germline ends. Drawing the rest from reference TRBV11-2 and TRBJ2-5, the complete variable domain is EAGVAQSPRYKIIEKRQSVAFWCNPISGHATLYWYQQILGQGPKLLIQFQNNGVVDDSQLPKDRFSAERLKGVDSTLKIQPAKLEDSAVYLCASSPELMGAETQYFGPGTRLLVL.

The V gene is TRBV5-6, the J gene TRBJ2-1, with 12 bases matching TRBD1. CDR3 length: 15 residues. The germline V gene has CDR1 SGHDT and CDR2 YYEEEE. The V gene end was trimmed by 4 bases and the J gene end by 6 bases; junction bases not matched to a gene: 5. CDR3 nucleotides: TGTGCCAGCAGCAGGGGACAGGGGGCTGGCAATGAGCAGTTCTTC. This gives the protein CASSRGQGAGNEQFF.

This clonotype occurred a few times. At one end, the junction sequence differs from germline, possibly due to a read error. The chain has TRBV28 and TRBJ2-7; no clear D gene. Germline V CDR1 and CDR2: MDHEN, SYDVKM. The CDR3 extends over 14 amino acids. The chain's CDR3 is CASSFTAPSNEQYF. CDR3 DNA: TGTGCCAGCAGTTTCACCGCTCCCTCCAACGAGCAGTACTTC.

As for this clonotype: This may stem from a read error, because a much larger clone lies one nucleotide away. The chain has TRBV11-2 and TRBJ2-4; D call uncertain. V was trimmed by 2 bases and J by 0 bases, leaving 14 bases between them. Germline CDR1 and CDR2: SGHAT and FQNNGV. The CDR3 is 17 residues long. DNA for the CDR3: TGTGCCAGCAGCTTAAACTGGCTGACGGTAGCCAAAAACATTCAGTACTTC. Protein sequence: CASSLNWLTVAKNIQYF. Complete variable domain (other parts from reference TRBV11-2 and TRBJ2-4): EAGVAQSPRYKIIEKRQSVAFWCNPISGHATLYWYQQILGQGPKLLIQFQNNGVVDDSQLPKDRFSAERLKGVDSTLKIQPAKLEDSAVYLCASSLNWLTVAKNIQYFGAGTRLSVL.